The clone carrying this T cell receptor (beta chain) was seen once. Its target is unknown. Researchers ran the PCR with 60 Vbeta and 13 Jbeta primers. Libraries were prepared by immunoSEQ multiplex PCR; TCRdb keeps only in-frame clonotypes and omits some of them. Of 170,000 or so clones listed, approximately 80% are singletons. This entry belongs to a study of cytomegalovirus exposure and HLA in healthy donors. About the study: Out of 398 genotyped donors, 81% belonged to the Caucasian-associated ancestry cluster.

Study-level findings and limits: Some 16,000 TCR beta sequences were associated with HLA alleles at 0.05 false discovery rate in a later analysis. Later on, analysis showed that most CMV-associated TCR beta chains appeared to be HLA-restricted. Immune exposure information available was restricted to CMV serostatus.

The clonotype originates from a boy aged 5-17 years in good health and CMV-seronegative. The specimen sequenced was PBMCs.

For the CDR3, the DNA is TGTGCCTGGAGTGAAGACAGGCGATCCTACGAGCAGTACTTC. It codes for CAWSEDRRSYEQYF. The chain joins TRBV30 to TRBJ2-7; TRBD1 is a possible D gene (6 bases). CDR3 length equals 14 residues. V lost 1 base and J 1 base, leaving 11 bases between the germline ends. Germline V gene sequence: CDR1 GTSNPN, CDR2 SVGIG (reference sequence).